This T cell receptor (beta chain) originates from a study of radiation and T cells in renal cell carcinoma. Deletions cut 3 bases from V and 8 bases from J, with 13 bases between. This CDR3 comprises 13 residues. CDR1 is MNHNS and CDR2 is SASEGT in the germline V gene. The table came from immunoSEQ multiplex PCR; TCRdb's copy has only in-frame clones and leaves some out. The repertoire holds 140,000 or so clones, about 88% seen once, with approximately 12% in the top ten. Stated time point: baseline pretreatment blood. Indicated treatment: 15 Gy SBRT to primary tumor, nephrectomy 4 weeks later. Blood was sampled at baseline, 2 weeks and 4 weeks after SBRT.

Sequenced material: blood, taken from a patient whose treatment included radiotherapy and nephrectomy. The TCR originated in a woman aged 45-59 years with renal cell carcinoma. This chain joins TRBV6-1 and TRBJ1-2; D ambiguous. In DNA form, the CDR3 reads TGTGCCAGCAGTGACAGCCTTAGGAGGGGCTACACCTTC. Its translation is CASSDSLRRGYTF.